This T cell receptor beta chain was documented in a study of shared clonotypes between healthy human individuals. CD8 cells regarded as naive lacked CD45RO, were positively chosen for CCR7, and omitted terminally differentiated effector memory CD45RA+ cells. Each subset's genomic DNA was split evenly across several immunoSEQ plates. The table came from immunoSEQ multiplex PCR; TCRdb's copy has only in-frame clones and leaves some out. The sample holds more than 2 million clones; about 95% are singletons and the top ten take about 1.1%. The source of this sequence is a man younger than 35 in good health. The sequencing input was naive CD8+ T cells sorted from blood.

The CDR3 nucleotides are TGTGCCAGCAGTCCCGTCGGGCCGAGAGACAATGAGCAGTTCTTC. Translating gives CASSPVGPRDNEQFF. This rearrangement joins TRBV27 to TRBJ2-1; D ambiguous. Trimming cost V 5 bases and J 5 bases, with 16 bases left between them. The CDR3 length is 15 residues. Germline CDR1 reads MNHEY; CDR2 reads SMNVEV (reference sequence).